Shown below are 5 T cell receptor beta chains from a single sample sequenced in a study of cytomegalovirus exposure and HLA in healthy donors (dated by TCRdb to 2016 to 2017). Library preparation used the immunoSEQ multiplex PCR assay. The multiplex PCR relied on a mix of 60 forward primers for TCR Vbeta segments and 13 reverse primers for TCR Jbeta segments. As stored in TCRdb, this immuneACCESS dataset retains in-frame rearrangements with V and J assigned. A fraction of the clones does not appear; measured against another copy, unresolved V genes explain less than half of the discrepancy, and the remainder lacks a known reason. This sample lists approximately 190,000 clones; 78% were detected once. The top ten constitute about 5.6% of the sample. Sequencing was carried out using PBMCs. The receptors stem from a woman aged 25 to 39 in good health and CMV-seropositive.

In regard to this clone: The germline gene is not matched at one end of the junction; a read error may be the cause. The chain employs TRBV15 and TRBJ1-5, with D tentatively TRBD1 (5 bases). Germline assignment: CDR1 LNHNV and CDR2 YYDKDF (reference sequence). The CDR3 consists of 14 residues. CDR3 loop: CATSRDLGGQAQHF. The DNA for the CDR3 is TGTGCCACCAGCAGAGATTTGGGGGGTCAGGCCCAGCATTTT.

V is TRBV5-1 and J is TRBJ2-5; 8 bases are a match to TRBD1. The CDR3 extends over 13 amino acids. Trimming at V came to 0 bases and at J to 5 bases, leaving 0 bases not matched to a gene. Per the germline V gene, CDR1 is SGHRS and CDR2 is YFSETQ. DNA for the CDR3: TGCGCCAGCAGCTTGGGGACAGGGGAGACCCAGTACTTC. It encodes CASSLGTGETQYF.

A few counts support this clone. The chain carries TRBV7-2 and TRBJ2-1; D call uncertain. CDR3 length: 12 amino acids. V dropped 8 bases and J dropped 1 base, with 6 bases sitting between them. In germline, CDR1 is SGHTA, CDR2 FQGNSA. The CDR3 DNA is TGTGCCAGCCGAGAATCCTACAATGAGCAGTTCTTC. Its translation is CASRESYNEQFF.

V gene TRBV19 combines with J gene TRBJ2-3, with D maybe TRBD2 (5 bases). CDR1 is LNHDA, CDR2 SQIVND, per germline (reference sequence). Trimming pared 4 bases from V and 4 bases from J, leaving 12 bases between. CDR3 length equals 14 residues. This CDR3 reads CASSRGKEADTQYF. The CDR3 DNA reads TGTGCCAGTAGTAGGGGAAAGGAGGCAGATACGCAGTATTTT.

The CDR3 nucleotides read TGCGCCAGCAGCCAGAACGGACTAGCGGGGGGGTTACGGCAGTTCTTC. It translates to CASSQNGLAGGLRQFF. The genes are TRBV4-1 and TRBJ2-1, with TRBD2 matching over 15 bases. The CDR3 has 16 residues. Looked up from germline, CDR1 is MGHRA and CDR2 is YSYEKL. V gave up 3 bases and J gave up 12 bases; unmatched junction bases: 9.